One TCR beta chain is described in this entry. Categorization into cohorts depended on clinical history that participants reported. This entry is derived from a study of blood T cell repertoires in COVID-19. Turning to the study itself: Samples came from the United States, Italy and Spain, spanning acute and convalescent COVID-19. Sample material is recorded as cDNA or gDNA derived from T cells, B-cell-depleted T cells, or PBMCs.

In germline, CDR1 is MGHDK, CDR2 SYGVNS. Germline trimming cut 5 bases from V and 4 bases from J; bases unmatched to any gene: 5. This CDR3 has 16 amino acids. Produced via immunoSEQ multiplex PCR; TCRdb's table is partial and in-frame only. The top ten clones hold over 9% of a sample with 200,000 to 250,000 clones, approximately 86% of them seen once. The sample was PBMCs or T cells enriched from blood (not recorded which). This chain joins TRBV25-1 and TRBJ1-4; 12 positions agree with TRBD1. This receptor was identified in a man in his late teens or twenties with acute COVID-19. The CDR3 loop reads CASSPGQGAFNEKLFF. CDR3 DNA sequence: TGTGCCAGCAGTCCGGGACAGGGGGCGTTTAATGAAAAACTGTTTTTT.